This section outlines one T cell receptor (beta chain) sequence together with its context. Its antigen remains unidentified. The data originate from a study of shared clonotypes between healthy human individuals. The wider study: Every donor yielded three CD4 naive, three CD4 memory, two CD8 naive and one CD8 memory plate.

Positively selected for CCR7, the CD45RO-negative cells used as naive CD8 cells excluded terminally differentiated effector memory CD45RA+ cells. Whole-study results and caveats: Among a handful of donors, around 5% of naive CD4 clonotypes were found in common. Sorted-subset samples were not fully sequenced, rarefaction indicated. Across subsets, estimated richness was generally greater for naive than for memory populations.

Using immunoSEQ multiplex PCR, the repertoire was profiled, and TCRdb retains in-frame clones only, with some absent. The sample has roughly 2,000,000 clones; around 95% are singletons. The sequencing sample was made of naive CD8+ T cells from PBMCs. The TCR was taken from a man younger than 35 in good health. Some clones in this sample may be carry-over from other donors' samples.

CDR3 DNA: TGCGCCAGCAGCCCAGCGGACCTCGGTTCCTACGAGCAGTACTTC. It is translated as CASSPADLGSYEQYF. The chain combines TRBV4-1 with TRBJ2-5; D possibly corresponds to TRBD2 (5 bases). The last part of the DNA fits TRBJ2-7 better; the J call may be wrong. Germline V gene data show CDR1 as MGHRA and CDR2 as YSYEKL. CDR3 size: 15 residues.